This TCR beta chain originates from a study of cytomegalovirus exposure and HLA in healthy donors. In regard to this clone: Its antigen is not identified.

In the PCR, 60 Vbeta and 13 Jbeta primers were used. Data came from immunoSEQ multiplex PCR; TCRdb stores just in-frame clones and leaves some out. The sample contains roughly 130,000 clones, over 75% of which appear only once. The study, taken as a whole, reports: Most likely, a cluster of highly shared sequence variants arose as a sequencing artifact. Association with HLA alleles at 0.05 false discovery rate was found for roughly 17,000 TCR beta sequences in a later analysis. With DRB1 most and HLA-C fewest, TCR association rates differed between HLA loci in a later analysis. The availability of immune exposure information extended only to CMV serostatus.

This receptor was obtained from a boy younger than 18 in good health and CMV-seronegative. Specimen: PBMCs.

The DNA for the CDR3 is TGCAGTGCCGGGACAGAAGAGACCCAGTACTTC. This codes for CSAGTEETQYF. This rearrangement joins TRBV20-1 to TRBJ2-5; 7 bases map to TRBD1. V gave up 6 bases and J gave up 3 bases; unmatched junction bases: 1. Germline CDR1 and CDR2: DFQATT and SNEGSKA (reference sequence). This CDR3 has 11 amino acids.